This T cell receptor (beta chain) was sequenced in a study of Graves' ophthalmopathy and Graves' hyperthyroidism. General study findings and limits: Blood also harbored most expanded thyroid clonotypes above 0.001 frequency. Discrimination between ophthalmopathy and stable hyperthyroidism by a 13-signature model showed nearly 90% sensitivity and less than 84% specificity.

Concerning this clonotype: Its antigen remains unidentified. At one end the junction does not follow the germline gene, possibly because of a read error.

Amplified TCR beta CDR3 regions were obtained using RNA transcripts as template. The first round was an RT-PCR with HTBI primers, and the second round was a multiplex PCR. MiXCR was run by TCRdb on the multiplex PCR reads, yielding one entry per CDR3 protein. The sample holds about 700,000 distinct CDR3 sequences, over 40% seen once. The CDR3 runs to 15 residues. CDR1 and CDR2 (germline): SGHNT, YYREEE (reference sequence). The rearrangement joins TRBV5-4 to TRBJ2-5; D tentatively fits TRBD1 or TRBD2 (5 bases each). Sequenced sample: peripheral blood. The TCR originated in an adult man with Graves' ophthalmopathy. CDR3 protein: CASSSPLLLGETQDF. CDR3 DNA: TGTGCCAGCAGCTCCCCCCTGCTCTTGGGGGAGACCCAGGACTTC.